The 17 T cell receptor beta chains listed next were all sequenced from one sample in a study of blood T cell repertoires in COVID-19. Clones were read by immunoSEQ multiplex PCR, and TCRdb kept only the in-frame ones, dropping some. This table holds around 310,000 clones, about 91% found once. The sample comprised peripheral blood. The receptors derive from a woman aged 55-75 years with acute or convalescent COVID-19.

The chain combines TRBV4-3 with TRBJ1-4, with D hard to call. The CDR3 covers 16 residues. Looked up from germline, CDR1 is LGHNA and CDR2 is YSLEER. Trimming shortened V by 0 bases and J by 2 bases, and 10 bases separated the two germline ends. CDR3 loop: CASSQDRSATNEKLFF. The CDR3 DNA sequence: TGCGCCAGCAGCCAAGACCGGTCCGCTACTAATGAAAAACTGTTTTTT.

J is TRBJ1-6 and V is TRBV15, with no clear D. CDR3 length: 12 residues. Germline lookup yields CDR1 LNHNV and CDR2 YYDKDF (reference sequence). Between the trimmed V and J ends, which lost 11 bases and 4 bases, there was a span of 9 bases. This CDR3 is CALGGYNSPLHF. CDR3 coding DNA: TGTGCCTTGGGCGGGTATAATTCACCCCTCCACTTT.

The CDR3 DNA reads TGTGCCAGCAGTGGGACAGGGTGGGGAACCGGGGAGCTGTTTTTT. Residues: CASSGTGWGTGELFF. The V and J genes are TRBV25-1 and TRBJ2-2, with TRBD1 identical over 8 bases. The CDR3 runs 15 residues. The germline V gene encodes CDR1 MGHDK and CDR2 SYGVNS. The V gene end was trimmed by 4 bases and the J gene end by 5 bases; junction bases not matched to a gene: 6.

V and J are TRBV7-6 and TRBJ2-7; D possibly corresponds to TRBD1 (6 bases). The CDR3 runs 14 residues. V was cut by 4 bases and J by 3 bases, with 13 bases left in between. Looked up from germline, CDR1 is SGHVS and CDR2 is FNYEAQ. The CDR3 DNA reads as TGTGCCAGCAGCTCCCTGGACAGATTCTACGAGCAGTACTTC. Its translation is CASSSLDRFYEQYF.

The chain couples TRBV19 to TRBJ2-7; 9 bases match TRBD1. The V gene's germline CDR1 is LNHDA and CDR2 SQIVND (reference sequence). V shed 5 bases and J 4 bases; nucleotides not matched to a gene: 6. This CDR3 is built from 14 residues. CDR3 amino acids: CASSPGTGWYEQYF. The CDR3 DNA sequence: TGTGCCAGTAGTCCCGGGACAGGGTGGTACGAGCAGTACTTC.

The gene calls are TRBV6-5 and TRBJ1-5; D is unresolved. Trimming pared 6 bases from V and 0 bases from J, leaving 12 bases between. There are 15 residues in the CDR3. CDR1 is MNHEY and CDR2 is SVGAGI in the germline V gene. In nucleotides, the CDR3 is TGTGCCAGCAGAAGAGGCGGCTATAGCAATCAGCCCCAGCATTTT. Amino acid sequence: CASRRGGYSNQPQHF.

This rearrangement joins TRBV6-6 to TRBJ2-5, with 9 bases aligning to TRBD1. The germline V gene has CDR1 MNHNY and CDR2 SVGAGI (reference sequence). CDR3 length equals 16 residues. J gave up 4 bases and V 0 bases, and 6 bases lay outside the gene matches. CDR3 sequence: CASSYSPADRGETQYF. The CDR3 nucleotides are TGTGCCAGCAGTTACTCACCAGCGGACAGGGGAGAGACCCAGTACTTC.

The genes are TRBV5-6 and TRBJ1-2; 9 bases are a match to TRBD1. Germline values: CDR1 SGHDT, CDR2 YYEEEE. Unmatched junction bases numbered 8, after V lost 7 bases and J lost 4 bases. The length of the CDR3 is 14 residues. This CDR3 is CASGLGQGFYGYTF. The CDR3 region has the DNA TGTGCCAGCGGCCTGGGACAGGGCTTCTATGGCTACACCTTC.

The chain employs TRBV28 and TRBJ1-3; the D gene is possibly TRBD1 (5 bases). Germline loops: CDR1 MDHEN, CDR2 SYDVKM. The CDR3 runs 14 residues. V gave up 4 bases and J gave up 4 bases, with 11 bases separating them. The DNA for the CDR3 is TGTGCCAGCAGTTCGGAGGGGTTGGGAAACACCATATATTTT. Its translation: CASSSEGLGNTIYF.

The rearrangement uses TRBV7-2 and TRBJ2-5; D might be TRBD2 (6 bases). From germline, CDR1 is SGHTA and CDR2 FQGNSA. This CDR3 is 16 amino acids long. V was trimmed by 4 bases and J by 5 bases, leaving 20 bases between them. CDR3 sequence reads: CASSSRRQSGGETQYF. DNA for the CDR3: TGTGCCAGCAGCTCGAGACGTCAATCTGGAGGGGAGACCCAGTACTTC.

The chain has TRBV14 and TRBJ2-1; TRBD2 matches 8 bases. The germline CDR1 and CDR2 sequences are SGHDN and FVKESK. This CDR3 is built from 15 residues. Trimming cost V 4 bases and J 4 bases; bases outside gene matches: 6. For the CDR3, the DNA is TGTGCCAGCAGCCGGGGAGCGGGGGCGTACAATGAGCAGTTCTTC. Protein: CASSRGAGAYNEQFF.

This rearrangement joins TRBV4-1 to TRBJ2-7; the match to TRBD2 covers 11 bases. Germline trimming cut 6 bases from V and 2 bases from J; bases unmatched to any gene: 6. The CDR3 consists of 15 residues. Germline loops: CDR1 MGHRA, CDR2 YSYEKL. The CDR3 here is CASRLSGRAPYEQYF. DNA of the CDR3: TGCGCCAGCAGGCTTAGCGGGAGGGCCCCCTACGAGCAGTACTTC.

Here the CDR3 DNA reads TGTGCCAGCTCTACGGGGGAGTTGCTCTACGAGCAGTACTTC. Translated: CASSTGELLYEQYF. The chain uses TRBV5-5 and TRBJ2-7; perhaps TRBD2 as D (6 bases). This CDR3 region has 14 residues. Germline V CDR1 and CDR2: SGHKS, YYEKEE (reference sequence). With 7 bases removed from V and 3 bases from J, the gap between germline ends came to 17 bases. Full variable domain (missing parts from reference TRBV5-5 and TRBJ2-7): DAGVTQSPTHLIKTRGQQVTLRCSPISGHKSVSWYQQVLGQGPQFIFQYYEKEERGRGNFPDRFSARQFPNYSSELNVNALLLGDSALYLCASSTGELLYEQYFGPGTRLTVT.

This chain uses TRBV5-8 with TRBJ1-5; D might be TRBD1 (5 bases). V was cut by 0 bases and J by 11 bases, with 18 bases left in between. Germline V lookup: CDR1 SGHTS, CDR2 YDEGEE. The CDR3 length is 15 residues. Here the CDR3 reads CASSLAGPNRVTQHF. CDR3 DNA: TGTGCCAGCAGCTTGGCAGGGCCCAATAGAGTTACCCAGCATTTT. Full variable domain (missing parts from reference TRBV5-8 and TRBJ1-5): EAGVTQSPTHLIKTRGQQATLRCSPISGHTSVYWYQQALGLGLQFLLWYDEGEERNRGNFPPRFSGRQFPNYSSELNVNALELEDSALYLCASSLAGPNRVTQHFGDGTRLSIL.

The CDR3 coding sequence is TGTGCCAGCAGGATACAGGGCTGGACTGAAGCTTTCTTT. Translation gives CASRIQGWTEAFF. The V and J genes are TRBV12-3 or TRBV12-4 and TRBJ1-1, with a weak D call TRBD1 (6 bases). The CDR3 length is 13 residues. Trimming cost V 6 bases and J 5 bases, with 13 bases left between them.

This clone showed up just a few times. The CDR3 here is CSVEVGFSGANVLTF. The CDR3 DNA reads as TGCAGCGTTGAAGTGGGCTTCTCTGGGGCCAACGTCCTGACTTTC. V usage is TRBV29-1 and J usage is TRBJ2-6; D is ambiguous. V gave up 1 base and J gave up 0 bases, with 7 bases separating them. Germline V CDR1 and CDR2: SQVTM, ANQGSEA. The CDR3 is 15 amino acids. Full variable domain (outside the CDR3, taken from reference TRBV29-1 and TRBJ2-6): SAVISQKPSRDICQRGTSLTIQCQVDSQVTMMFWYRQQPGQSLTLIATANQGSEATYESGFVIDKFPISRPNLTFSTLTVSNMSPEDSSIYLCSVEVGFSGANVLTFGAGSRLTVL.

The V and J genes are TRBV5-1 and TRBJ2-1, with TRBD1 as a possible D gene (5 bases). In germline, CDR1 is SGHRS, CDR2 YFSETQ. CDR3 length: 14 amino acids. V lost 3 bases and J lost 3, with 10 bases in between. The DNA for the CDR3 is TGCGCCAGCAGCTCCCGACAGAACTACAATGAGCAGTTCTTC. It is translated as CASSSRQNYNEQFF.